This T cell receptor beta chain derives from a study of OX40 agonist ivuxolimab in advanced cancers. For context, the study as a whole: The costimulatory receptor OX40 (CD134) was targeted by ivuxolimab, a fully human IgG2 agonistic monoclonal antibody. The point of sequencing TCRbeta in the periphery was to test whether ivuxolimab changed TCR sequence diversity and drove clonal T-cell expansion. A male proportion of around 81% and a mean age of approximately 60 years, ranging from 23 to 79, were recorded for the dose-escalation cohort. The paper reports the monotherapy dose-escalation portion (N of about 52 patients) of the phase I ivuxolimab trial. Among the roughly 54 dose-escalation patients, roughly 20 had hepatocellular carcinoma, approximately 15 melanoma, 9 renal cell carcinoma and 9 head and neck cancer. Intravenous ivuxolimab was administered to patients every 2 weeks at six dose levels: 0.01, 0.1, 0.3, 1.5, 3 and 10 mg/kg. Prior anti-PD-1, anti-PD-L1 or anti-CTLA-4 therapy was permitted, and checkpoint inhibitors had been received by approximately 39% of dose-escalation patients. Partial responses occurred in three dose-escalation patients: two with cutaneous melanoma and one with hepatocellular carcinoma. Beyond this particular receptor, the publication reports: Partial responders in the 0.1-3.0 mg/kg groups had among the lowest normalized peripheral clonal expansion, especially among CD8+ T cells. The antigen specificity of the clonally expanded peripheral T cells was not determined. At doses of 0.1 to 3.0 mg/kg, clonal expansion of both CD4+ and CD8+ blood T cells was observed from baseline to week 6. On average, CD8+ T cells showed more expanded clones than CD4+ T cells after ivuxolimab. Low levels of normalized T-cell clonal expansion were also shown by some nonresponding patients.

Worth noting for this clone: Its antigen is currently not known. Nothing much larger sits one base from this clone, and base qualities are not available.

The germline V gene provides CDR1 MNHNS and CDR2 SASEGT. At the junction V is shortened by 3 bases and J by 0 bases, with 9 bases in between. Reading from cysteine to phenylalanine, the CDR3 counts 16 amino acids. Just the 48-base CDR3 DNA is kept, in frame starting at base 1. To sequence the TCRbeta CDR3 region, genomic DNA was isolated from the sorted cells. The immunoSEQ Assay was used for sequencing of TCRbeta CDR3 regions. The table comes from immuneACCESS by way of TCRdb, which keeps in-frame sequences with V and J called. Part of the clones is missing from these tables; in studies checked, under half for an unresolved V gene and the rest for unknown reasons. In this sample the table shows tens of thousands of clones, about nine tenths of which occur a single time. Under 3.5% of the sample rests with the top ten. The trial excluded patients who had a history of autoimmune disease or were on systemic immunosuppression. In every dose cohort, peripheral blood was drawn for TCR sequencing at baseline, cycle 4 day 1, and cycle 7 day 1. Samples were obtained from an open-label, multicenter, first-in-human phase I dose-escalation trial of ivuxolimab. Adults with locally advanced or metastatic melanoma, renal cell carcinoma, hepatocellular carcinoma or head and neck squamous cell carcinoma were enrolled in the trial. Before TCR sequencing, CD4+ T cells and CD8+ T cells from peripheral blood were sorted into separate populations.

The sequence came from an adult with an advanced solid tumor such as melanoma, head and neck, liver or kidney cancer. The chain links TRBV6-1 with TRBJ2-6; the D gene is unclear. This material consisted of CD4+ or CD8+ T cells sorted from blood, taken in a trial of the OX40 agonist ivuxolimab. The DNA sequence is TGTGCCAGCAGTGAGGGTCCTATCTCTGGGGCCAACGTCCTGACTTTC. Its product reads: CASSEGPISGANVLTF.